This T cell receptor beta chain derives from a study of T cell changes during pregnancy in multiple sclerosis. Produced via immunoSEQ multiplex PCR; TCRdb's table is partial and in-frame only. The table includes around 130,000 clones, over 85% detected once. V shed 4 bases and J 4 bases; nucleotides not matched to a gene: 11. This CDR3 spans 16 amino acids. Germline V lookup: CDR1 SGHDT, CDR2 YYEEEE. The chain joins TRBV5-6 to TRBJ2-1; 7 bases agree with TRBD1. The specimen comprised peripheral blood, sampled before pregnancy. This sequence was found in a female donor with multiple sclerosis, enrolled in a pregnancy study. CDR3 in amino acids: CASSKDRGQEYNEQFF. CDR3 coding DNA: TGTGCCAGCAGCAAGGACCGTGGACAGGAGTACAATGAGCAGTTCTTC.